This TCR beta chain came from a study of shared clonotypes between healthy human individuals. V was clipped by 0 bases and J by 7 bases; unmatched bases: 12. This CDR3 is built from 17 residues. CDR1 is SGHRS, CDR2 YFSETQ, per germline. Clones were read by immunoSEQ multiplex PCR, and TCRdb kept only the in-frame ones, dropping some. The profile shows approximately 350,000 clones, 74% of them singletons. Sequenced material: memory CD4+ T cells sorted from blood. Documented subset: CD45RA-negative fraction. The J gene is TRBJ1-4, the V gene TRBV5-1; 7 nucleotides agree with TRBD1. The clonotype originates from a man younger than 40 in good health. DNA for the CDR3: TGCGCCAGCAGCTTGGGACAGGGCCCTTCGGTAGGTGAAAAACTGTTTTTT. Translating it yields CASSLGQGPSVGEKLFF.